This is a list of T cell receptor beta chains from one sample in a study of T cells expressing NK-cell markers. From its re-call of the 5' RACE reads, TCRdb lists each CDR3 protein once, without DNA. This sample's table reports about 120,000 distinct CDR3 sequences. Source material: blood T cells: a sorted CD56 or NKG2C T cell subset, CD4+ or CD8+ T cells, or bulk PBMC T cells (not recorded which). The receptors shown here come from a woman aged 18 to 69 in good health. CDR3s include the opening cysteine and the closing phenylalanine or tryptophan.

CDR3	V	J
CATSRDFLAGEETQYF	TRBV15	TRBJ2-5
CASSPGLTYGYTF	TRBV7-2	TRBJ1-2
CASNAGQGNEQFF	TRBV19	TRBJ2-1
CASSLGYDEQFF	TRBV5-4	TRBJ2-1
CASREGTNSLTQFF	TRBV10-2	TRBJ2-1
CASSIYHQETQYF	TRBV19	TRBJ2-5
CAIGGGASGRASYEQYF	TRBV10-3	TRBJ2-7
CSVEREHQETQYF	TRBV20-1	TRBJ2-5
CASSQDPGTVNTEAFF	TRBV4-1	TRBJ1-1
CASSLTVTSGGAEDTQYF	TRBV12-3/TRBV12-4	TRBJ2-3
CASSAVTSDTDTQYF	TRBV6-1	TRBJ2-3
CASSQRTGRGTDTQYF	TRBV9	TRBJ2-3
CASSGAGTNEQFF	TRBV19	TRBJ2-1
CASSSKPNSNQPQHF	TRBV7-6	TRBJ1-5
CSARRRGIGNTIYF	TRBV20-1	TRBJ1-3
CSVVSGFPGELFF	TRBV29-1	TRBJ2-2
CASSPPQSPLHF	TRBV27	TRBJ1-6
CSVEETHGYTF	TRBV29-1	TRBJ1-2
CASSLNGEGEQYF	TRBV7-3	TRBJ2-7
CASSSWERESYEQYF	TRBV11-2	TRBJ2-7
CASSYSRLTGELFFF	TRBV6-5	TRBJ2-2
CASSGVDGGYEQYF	TRBV7-9	TRBJ2-7
CASSLSGRALDEQFF	TRBV27	TRBJ2-1
CASSLAPLRDEQFF	TRBV7-9	TRBJ2-1
CASSQDGDGINSPLHF	TRBV4-1	TRBJ1-6
CASSRPSRVETQYF	TRBV3-1	TRBJ2-5
CASRVLYPSGGNSPLHF	TRBV28	TRBJ1-6
CSARVMDTSSPEAFF	TRBV20-1	TRBJ1-1
CASSGYGTSGMYSYNEQFF	TRBV25-1	TRBJ2-1
CASPDGVGYTF	TRBV18	TRBJ1-2
CASSPGGLAGNEQFF	TRBV9	TRBJ2-1
CASSSDLDIVENYGYTF	TRBV5-5	TRBJ1-2
CASSYLRGTDYEQYF	TRBV6-5	TRBJ2-7
CSVTTANTEAFF	TRBV29-1	TRBJ1-1
CASSHTVAAGSHTDTQYF	TRBV11-2	TRBJ2-3